This T cell receptor (beta chain) came from a study of vaccination and CD4 T cells after COVID-19. Study as a whole: Blood was drawn a median about 75 days post second dose, range 14 to 241. Findings and caveats of the study: Spike mono-reactivity was found in 304 of the 307 vaccine-specific clones identified in convalescent patients.

With 0 bases clipped from V and 1 base from J, the junction kept 16 bases outside the gene matches. CDR3 length equals 21 residues. The germline CDR1 and CDR2 sequences are SGHRS and YFSETQ. This sample's treatment: approximately nine-day PBMC culture with coronavirus spike peptide pools or control peptides (ViraFEST assay). Expanded clonotypes were found by TCR sequencing after peptide-pool stimulation (ViraFEST). The positive PCR dates, which preceded the US Alpha, Beta and Delta variants, fell between March and December 2020. Note on this clonotype: Its antigen is currently unknown.

Sequence data for DNA of cultured CD4+ T cells were generated by the Oncomine TCR Beta short-read assay. TCRdb recomputed calls from the PCR reads with MiXCR, one row per CDR3 protein. The sample has some 20,000 distinct CDR3 sequences, 26% seen once; the top ten hold 11%. The V and J genes are TRBV5-1 and TRBJ2-1, with 10 bases lining up with TRBD1. The sample was cultured CD4+ T cells from blood. The origin of this receptor is a human donor with COVID-19. CDR3 in DNA: TGCGCCAGCAGCTTGGATCGTCGGGGACAGGGGACCCTAGCTTCCTACAATGAGCAGTTCTTC. It yields the protein CASSLDRRGQGTLASYNEQFF.